The sequence of this T cell receptor (beta chain) was determined in a study of cytomegalovirus exposure and HLA in healthy donors. PCR primers comprised 60 Vbeta and 13 Jbeta primers. Clones were sequenced by immunoSEQ multiplex PCR, and TCRdb holds only the in-frame ones, with some missing. The sample consists of 110,000 or so clones, over 65% of them appearing once. There are 14 residues in the CDR3. V lost 5 bases, J lost 2 bases, and 6 bases stayed unmatched. CDR1 is GTSNPN, CDR2 SVGIG, per germline (reference sequence). This TCR derives from a female donor in good health and CMV-seronegative. The rearrangement joins TRBV30 to TRBJ1-2; TRBD1 matches at 9 bases. Sequencing was carried out using PBMCs. The CDR3 is CAWDRGIANYGYTF. The CDR3 region has the DNA TGTGCCTGGGACAGGGGGATAGCCAACTATGGCTACACCTTC.